Presented here are 31 T cell receptor beta chains from one specimen sequenced in a study of T-cell memory formation after mild COVID-19. TCRdb processed the 5' RACE reads anew with MiXCR; each CDR3 protein has one entry. The sample has about 180,000 distinct CDR3 sequences; 16% are singletons. The sequenced sample consisted of PBMCs or a T cell subset sorted from them (not recorded which). The receptors were gathered from an adult woman who had mild COVID-19 (a few samples of this study predate the infection). Cell type and time point are not known.

This clonotype was seen only a few times. J is TRBJ1-5 and V is TRBV3-1, with TRBD1 identical over 12 bases. Germline-derived CDR1 and CDR2 are LGHDT and YNNKEL (reference sequence). CDR3 size: 17 residues. With V trimmed by 1 base and J by 6 bases, 7 bases remained unmatched. CDR3 region: CASSQGGTGGAGQPQHF. The CDR3 DNA sequence: TGTGCCAGCAGCCAAGGAGGGACAGGGGGCGCGGGTCAGCCCCAGCATTTT.

There are a few counts of this clonotype. This sequence joins TRBV20-1 and TRBJ2-7; D is possibly TRBD2 (5 bases). V was shortened by 3 bases and J by 2 bases, with 14 bases between the two germline ends. The germline gives CDR1 DFQATT, CDR2 SNEGSKA (reference sequence). This CDR3 region has 14 residues. CDR3 DNA: TGCAGTGCTAGTAAAACGGGGATCCCCTACGAGCAGTACTTC. Translation gives CSASKTGIPYEQYF.

A few counts support this clonotype. The DNA of the CDR3 is TGTGCCAGCAGCTCGACATTTAGTGGTCGGGAGCAGTTCTTC. This codes for CASSSTFSGREQFF. The genes are TRBV7-3 and TRBJ2-1; unclear D gene. The CDR3 is made up of 14 amino acids. V was cut by 4 bases and J by 10 bases, with 17 bases left in between. Looked up from germline, CDR1 is SGHTA and CDR2 is FQGTGA. The full variable domain, in which reference TRBV7-3 and TRBJ2-1 provide the parts outside the CDR3, is GAGVSQTPSNKVTEKGKYVELRCDPISGHTALYWYRQSLGQGPEFLIYFQGTGAADDSGLPNDRFFAVRPEGSVSTLKIQRTERGDSAVYLCASSSTFSGREQFFGPGTRLTVL.

This clonotype was counted between two and nine times. The genes are TRBV7-3 and TRBJ2-1; TRBD2 matches 9 bases. The CDR3 consists of 16 residues. The ends lost 5 bases at V and 5 bases at J; junction bases unmatched: 10. Germline loops: CDR1 SGHTA, CDR2 FQGTGA. The CDR3 DNA reads TGTGCCAGCAGCCCTAACGGACTAGCGTCAAACAATGAGCAGTTCTTC. The encoded protein is CASSPNGLASNNEQFF. The entire variable domain, with the rest obtained from reference TRBV7-3 and TRBJ2-1, is as follows: GAGVSQTPSNKVTEKGKYVELRCDPISGHTALYWYRQSLGQGPEFLIYFQGTGAADDSGLPNDRFFAVRPEGSVSTLKIQRTERGDSAVYLCASSPNGLASNNEQFFGPGTRLTVL.

The chain links TRBV5-1 to TRBJ1-5, with D perhaps matching TRBD1 (5 bases). The germline V and J ends were trimmed by 1 base and 4 bases, with 12 bases remaining between them. The germline V gene encodes CDR1 SGHRS and CDR2 YFSETQ. The CDR3 totals 15 residues. The CDR3 DNA reads TGCGCCAGCAGCTTGTCGACAGAGCCTAATCAGCCCCAGCATTTT. Its translation is CASSLSTEPNQPQHF.

This clonotype occurred a few times. This sequence joins TRBV19 and TRBJ2-3; 13 nucleotides align to TRBD2. The CDR3 runs 16 residues. Germline lookup yields CDR1 LNHDA and CDR2 SQIVND (reference sequence). The ends lost 4 bases at V and 3 bases at J; junction bases unmatched: 4. Written as DNA, the CDR3 is TGTGCCAGTAGTACCAGACTAGCGGGGGGAACAGATACGCAGTATTTT. This sequence encodes CASSTRLAGGTDTQYF.

This clonotype appeared many times. The J gene is TRBJ2-7, the V gene TRBV29-1; D is possibly TRBD1 (6 bases). Germline assignment: CDR1 SQVTM and CDR2 ANQGSEA. This CDR3 is built from 13 residues. Trimming stripped 8 bases from V and 5 bases from J, with 19 bases between. The CDR3 here is CSILRDTAHEQYF. Here the CDR3 DNA reads TGCAGCATACTCCGGGACACGGCCCACGAGCAGTACTTC.

This clonotype was seen a few times. This chain links TRBV10-3 with TRBJ2-3, with D possibly matching TRBD2 (6 bases). CDR1 ENHRY and CDR2 SYGVKD come from the germline V gene. Trimming pared 4 bases from V and 3 bases from J, leaving 14 bases between. CDR3 length: 15 amino acids. The CDR3 reads CAISGSGRGTDTQYF. The CDR3 DNA reads TGTGCCATCAGTGGTAGCGGCCGGGGGACAGATACGCAGTATTTT.

The CDR3 is CASSPRTSGYNEQFF. In DNA, the CDR3 is TGTGCCAGCAGTCCACGGACTAGCGGGTACAATGAGCAGTTCTTC. J is TRBJ2-1 and V is TRBV6-4, with 11 bases that match TRBD2. Germline V lookup: CDR1 MRHNA, CDR2 SNTAGT. This CDR3 has 15 amino acids. V lost 5 bases, J lost 4 bases, and 4 bases stayed unmatched.

This sequence joins TRBV29-1 and TRBJ2-5; 10 nucleotides agree with TRBD2. From germline, CDR1 is SQVTM and CDR2 ANQGSEA. V lost 3 bases and J lost 4; bases outside the gene matches: 8. The CDR3 is 15 residues long. CDR3 nucleotides: TGCAGCGTTGATGTGCGGCTAGCGGGAGTAGAGACCCAGTACTTC. Its translation is CSVDVRLAGVETQYF.

In this sample, this clonotype turned up a few times. The chain has TRBV2 and TRBJ2-7; TRBD2 matches 14 bases. V trimming: 2 bases; J trimming: 11 bases; junction bases outside the gene matches: 8. In germline, CDR1 is SNHLY, CDR2 FYNNEI. CDR3 length: 15 residues. CDR3: CASSERGTSGGMEYF. The CDR3 DNA sequence: TGTGCCAGCAGTGAAAGGGGGACTAGCGGGGGAATGGAGTACTTC.

The chain links TRBV29-1 to TRBJ2-7; D is perhaps TRBD1 or TRBD2 (5 bases each). Per the germline V gene, CDR1 is SQVTM and CDR2 is ANQGSEA. V shed 4 bases and J shed 7 bases, with 17 bases lying between them. The CDR3 contains 13 residues. The CDR3 DNA reads as TGCAGCGTTGGTATTTGGTCCAGGGAGGAGCAGTACTTC. It yields the protein CSVGIWSREEQYF.

The chain employs TRBV12-3 or TRBV12-4 and TRBJ2-3, with D tentatively TRBD2 (6 bases). The CDR3 is 15 amino acids. Trimming pared 2 bases from V and 4 bases from J, leaving 13 bases between. The CDR3 is CASSLSLAGPDTQYF. DNA for the CDR3: TGTGCCAGCAGTTTATCCTTGGCGGGGCCAGATACGCAGTATTTT.

This rearrangement joins TRBV6-6 to TRBJ1-2, with D perhaps TRBD1 (6 bases). The ends were cut back, 8 bases at V and 2 bases at J, with 12 bases in the middle. The CDR3 is made up of 13 amino acids. Per the germline V gene, CDR1 is MNHNY and CDR2 is SVGAGI (reference sequence). The CDR3 protein is CASFNRENYGYTF. In DNA form, the CDR3 reads TGTGCCAGCTTTAACAGGGAAAACTATGGCTACACCTTC.

The V gene is TRBV18, the J gene TRBJ1-1; 8 bases agree with TRBD1. The J segment lost 5 bases and the V segment lost 3 bases, leaving 14 bases of the junction unmatched. The CDR3 is made up of 17 amino acids. Germline CDR1 KGHSH, CDR2 LQKENI. The CDR3 sequence is CASSPLSQTGVGTEAFF. CDR3 sequence (DNA): TGTGCCAGCTCACCCCTTTCCCAGACAGGGGTTGGGACTGAAGCTTTCTTT.

The genes are TRBV5-1 and TRBJ2-1, with D hard to call. V was shortened by 4 bases and J by 0 bases, with 11 bases between the two germline ends. The CDR3 length is 15 residues. Germline V gene lookup returns CDR1 SGHRS and CDR2 YFSETQ. The CDR3 DNA follows: TGCGCCAGCAGCCGCGACATCAGCTCCTACAATGAGCAGTTCTTC. Amino acids: CASSRDISSYNEQFF.

This clonotype was observed many times. J is TRBJ2-7 and V is TRBV12-3 or TRBV12-4; D is unresolved. Trimming stripped 5 bases from V and 12 bases from J, with 20 bases between. This CDR3 comprises 13 residues. The CDR3 nucleotides are TGTGCCAGCAGTCCGGGCGGAAAGACTTCGGCGTACTTC. Translation: CASSPGGKTSAYF.

J is TRBJ1-1 and V is TRBV29-1; tentative D call: TRBD1 (5 bases). Germline-derived CDR1 and CDR2 are SQVTM and ANQGSEA. This CDR3 region has 12 residues. Trimming left V 4 bases short and J 0 bases short, with 6 bases between. In DNA, the CDR3 is TGCAGCGTTGCAGGGTTGAACACTGAAGCTTTCTTT. It translates to CSVAGLNTEAFF.

The J gene is TRBJ1-1, the V gene TRBV20-1; 8 bases are a match to TRBD1. The length of the CDR3 is 13 residues. Germline CDR1 reads DFQATT; CDR2 reads SNEGSKA (reference sequence). The V and J ends lost 2 bases and 12 bases, in that order; junction bases with no gene match: 11. The CDR3 coding sequence is TGCAGTGCTAGAAAAACAGGGGGAGAGTCGCCTTTCTTT. Amino acids: CSARKTGGESPFF.

This clonotype appeared a few times. This sequence joins TRBV3-1 and TRBJ2-7, with D unresolved. Germline V gene sequence: CDR1 LGHDT, CDR2 YNNKEL (reference sequence). This CDR3 spans 13 amino acids. With 3 bases removed from V and 3 bases from J, the gap between germline ends came to 9 bases. CDR3 amino acids: CASSQGWNYEQYF. CDR3 nucleotide sequence: TGTGCCAGCAGCCAGGGATGGAACTACGAGCAGTACTTC.

The gene calls are TRBV4-1 and TRBJ2-7, with D unresolved. The V end lost 0 bases, the J end lost 2 bases, and 14 bases lay between the germline ends. Germline V CDR1 and CDR2: MGHRA, YSYEKL. The CDR3 extends over 16 amino acids. CDR3 coding DNA: TGCGCCAGCAGCCAAGAATTGGTGGGTTTCCCCTACGAGCAGTACTTC. It codes for CASSQELVGFPYEQYF.

The V gene is TRBV27, the J gene TRBJ1-2; D remains unclear. The CDR3 extends over 14 amino acids. The V gene lost 6 bases and the J gene lost 7 bases, with 18 bases spanning the gap. From germline, CDR1 is MNHEY and CDR2 SMNVEV (reference sequence). The CDR3 sequence is CASRQRSEGLGYTF. The CDR3 DNA sequence: TGTGCCAGCAGGCAACGGAGCGAGGGTCTTGGCTACACCTTC.

This chain joins TRBV27 and TRBJ2-2, with D unclear. Deletions cut 8 bases from V and 0 bases from J, with 10 bases between. The CDR3 is 14 amino acids. Germline loops: CDR1 MNHEY, CDR2 SMNVEV (reference sequence). CDR3 bases: TGTGCCAGCGTTCCACTACCGAACACCGGGGAGCTGTTTTTT. Amino acids: CASVPLPNTGELFF.

A few counts support this clonotype. The chain joins TRBV24-1 to TRBJ2-1; perhaps TRBD2 as D (6 bases). V was cut by 6 bases and J by 8 bases, with 13 bases left in between. The CDR3 consists of 13 residues. The V gene's germline CDR1 is KGHDR and CDR2 SFDVKD. The CDR3 region is CATSSTRDYEQFF. CDR3 coding DNA: TGTGCCACCAGTTCGACCAGGGACTATGAGCAGTTCTTC.

The chain employs TRBV7-2 and TRBJ2-7; weak D call: TRBD2 (6 bases). The germline V gene has CDR1 SGHTA and CDR2 FQGNSA. The V gene lost 7 bases and the J gene lost 5 bases, with 18 bases spanning the gap. The CDR3 spans 14 residues. CDR3 in amino acids: CASMRDRSGNEQYF. The CDR3 coding sequence is TGTGCCAGCATGCGGGACCGATCGGGGAACGAGCAGTACTTC. The whole variable domain, remainder taken from reference TRBV7-2 and TRBJ2-7, is GAGVSQSPSNKVTEKGKDVELRCDPISGHTALYWYRQSLGQGLEFLIYFQGNSAPDKSGLPSDRFSAERTGGSVSTLTIQRTQQEDSAVYLCASMRDRSGNEQYFGPGTRLTVT.

This chain joins TRBV7-9 and TRBJ1-1; D call uncertain. CDR1 SEHNR and CDR2 FQNEAQ come from the germline V gene (reference sequence). V lost 7 bases to trimming and J lost 1 base, with 10 bases between them. The CDR3 totals 13 residues. In DNA form, the CDR3 reads TGTGCCAGCATCCCGTCTTGGAACACTGAAGCTTTCTTT. Encoded protein: CASIPSWNTEAFF. The entire variable domain, with the rest obtained from reference TRBV7-9 and TRBJ1-1, is as follows: DTGVSQNPRHKITKRGQNVTFRCDPISEHNRLYWYRQTLGQGPEFLTYFQNEAQLEKSRLLSDRFSAERPKGSFSTLEIQRTEQGDSAMYLCASIPSWNTEAFFGQGTRLTVV.

There are a few counts of this clonotype. The rearrangement links TRBV6-5 to TRBJ2-3; D is perhaps TRBD2 (6 bases). Per germline, CDR1 MNHEY and CDR2 SVGAGI. V was cut by 8 bases and J by 3 bases, with 21 bases left in between. CDR3 size: 16 residues. This chain's CDR3 is CASVTRPIRGTDTQYF. The CDR3 nucleotides are TGTGCCAGCGTCACACGACCCATTCGGGGGACAGATACGCAGTATTTT.

This clonotype was seen a handful of times. The rearrangement uses TRBV4-2 and TRBJ2-6; D call uncertain. Deletions cut 0 bases from V and 13 bases from J, with 19 bases between. This CDR3 spans 16 amino acids. Germline loops: CDR1 LGHNA, CDR2 YNFKEQ. The CDR3 nucleotides read TGTGCCAGCAGCCAAGAACGGAGCGCGAAACGACGGGTCCTGACTTTC. This encodes CASSQERSAKRRVLTF.

The rearrangement joins TRBV20-1 to TRBJ1-4, with 8 bases matching TRBD1. Germline-derived CDR1 and CDR2 are DFQATT and SNEGSKA (reference sequence). The CDR3 loop spans 15 amino acids. This CDR3 is CSASTLGQVLEKLFF. The CDR3 nucleotides are TGCAGCGCGTCGACCCTGGGACAGGTTCTTGAAAAACTGTTTTTT.

The table lists this clonotype with a few counts. This chain connects TRBV12-3 or TRBV12-4 to TRBJ1-1; the D gene is possibly TRBD1 (6 bases). The CDR3 has 16 amino acids. V lost 0 bases and J lost 1, with 12 bases in between. Here the CDR3 DNA reads TGTGCCAGCAGTTTAGCCGGGGGCCCAGGGAACACTGAAGCTTTCTTT. Translated, it gives CASSLAGGPGNTEAFF.

This clonotype showed up many times. The chain carries TRBV4-2 and TRBJ2-1, with D possibly being TRBD2 (5 bases). There are 13 residues in the CDR3. V shed 1 base and J shed 6 bases, with 7 bases lying between them. Germline V gene data show CDR1 as LGHNA and CDR2 as YNFKEQ. CDR3 loop: CASSQVSVNEQFF. The CDR3 nucleotides read TGTGCCAGCAGCCAAGTTAGCGTCAATGAGCAGTTCTTC.